The T cell receptor (beta chain) under discussion was sequenced for a study of monozygotic twins with inflammatory bowel disease. TCRdb reanalyzed the 5' RACE reads, giving one entry per CDR3 protein sequence and no DNA. The sample shows 150,000 to 200,000 distinct CDR3 sequences, and approximately 3% sits with its ten largest clones. Germline CDR1 MNHEY, CDR2 SMNVEV (reference sequence). CDR3 size: 15 residues. The clonotype originates from a human donor with ulcerative colitis or Crohn's disease, or a healthy co-twin of an affected twin (not recorded which). J is TRBJ2-7 and V is TRBV27; there is no DNA to check the TCRdb D call of TRBD1. The sample was blood. Here the CDR3 reads CASSQPDRVDYEQYF.